This TCR beta chain was sequenced for a study of post-analysis software for immune sequencing data. For the study at large: Recorded subtypes: relapsing-remitting, secondary progressive, progressive-relapsing; some patients unannotated. Study results and caveats: Compared against controls, patients with multiple sclerosis displayed significantly lower normalized Chao1 diversity. Controls showed lower frequencies than patients for 5 or 6 TRBV segments, and TRBV5-6, TRBV5-1 and TRBV20-1 were among these. Pronounced co-clustering by F measure was evident among identically batched samples.

Germline lookup yields CDR1 DFQATT and CDR2 SNEGSKA (reference sequence). With V trimmed by 1 base and J by 7 bases, 5 bases remained unmatched. The CDR3 runs to 15 residues. Only a few counts were recorded for this clonotype. The antigen is undetermined. Unique molecular identifiers were built into the TCR beta cDNA libraries. Around 500,000 cDNA molecules were obtained per 1 to 10 million input T cells. TCRdb reanalysed the PCR reads using MiXCR and keeps one entry per CDR3 protein. The data hold about 800,000 distinct CDR3 sequences, with 25% to 30% observed a single time. This chain uses TRBV20-1 with TRBJ2-1, with TRBD2 matching 12 bases. The receptor's source is a girl between 5 and 17 years old with multiple sclerosis. The sequenced sample consisted of blood. DNA for the CDR3: TGCAGTGCTAGAGCTAGCGGGAGGGCGGGGAATGAGCAGTTCTTC. Translated: CSARASGRAGNEQFF.